One sample yielded the 27 T cell receptor beta chains listed below, sequenced in a study of shared clonotypes between healthy human individuals. Assay: immunoSEQ multiplex PCR; the TCRdb copy retains only in-frame clones and omits some. This table has under 850,000 clones, approximately 77% appearing once. Sample: memory CD4+ T cells sorted from blood. Subset here: CD45RA-negative fraction. All receptors come from a woman aged 25 to 39 in good health.

The rearrangement joins TRBV5-1 to TRBJ2-2, with D possibly called TRBD1 or TRBD2 (5 bases each). Trimming took off 5 bases at V and 7 bases at J, with 15 bases between the two ends. CDR3 length: 14 amino acids. CDR1 is SGHRS, CDR2 YFSETQ, per germline. The CDR3 region is CASSLPGTVGELFF. The CDR3 nucleotides are TGCGCCAGCAGTCTGCCAGGGACGGTCGGGGAGCTGTTTTTT. The whole variable domain, filled in from reference TRBV5-1 and TRBJ2-2, reads KAGVTQTPRYLIKTRGQQVTLSCSPISGHRSVSWYQQTPGQGLQFLFEYFSETQRNKGNFPGRFSGRQFSNSRSEMNVSTLELGDSALYLCASSLPGTVGELFFGEGSRLTVL.

The chain carries TRBV11-3 and TRBJ2-7; possibly TRBD1 or TRBD2 for D (6 bases each). V lost 3 bases, J lost 3 bases, and 24 bases lay in between. The CDR3 consists of 18 residues. The germline gives CDR1 SGHNT, CDR2 YENEEA. The CDR3 loop is CASSFLGGRVVSSYEQYF. CDR3 in DNA: TGTGCCAGCAGCTTCCTCGGGGGCAGGGTGGTAAGTAGCTACGAGCAGTACTTC.

V gene TRBV9 combines with J gene TRBJ2-4; 12 nucleotides agree with TRBD2. J was trimmed by 2 bases and V by 5 bases; bases with no gene match: 11. This CDR3 is built from 18 residues. CDR1 is SGDLS, CDR2 YYNGEE, per germline. CDR3 residues: CASSARLAGDGSKNIQYF. The CDR3 coding sequence is TGTGCCAGCAGTGCTCGACTAGCGGGAGACGGGTCCAAAAACATTCAGTACTTC. Looking up the rest from reference TRBV9 and TRBJ2-4 gives the full variable domain: DSGVTQTPKHLITATGQRVTLRCSPRSGDLSVYWYQQSLDQGLQFLIQYYNGEERAKGNILERFSAQQFPDLHSELNLSSLELGDSALYFCASSARLAGDGSKNIQYFGAGTRLSVL.

The chain carries TRBV28 and TRBJ2-1; 8 bases line up with TRBD2. Per germline, CDR1 MDHEN and CDR2 SYDVKM. V shed 6 bases, J shed 6 bases, and the junction held 4 bases outside the gene matches. The CDR3 runs 13 residues. This chain's CDR3 is CASRLAVLNEQFF. The CDR3 DNA reads as TGTGCCAGCAGACTAGCGGTACTCAATGAGCAGTTCTTC.

This chain joins TRBV27 and TRBJ2-7; perhaps TRBD2 as D (6 bases). V lost 5 bases, J lost 0 bases, and 20 bases lay in between. The CDR3 is 17 amino acids. Germline assignment: CDR1 MNHEY and CDR2 SMNVEV (reference sequence). Here the CDR3 reads CASSNPSQRASSYEQYF. The CDR3 DNA reads as TGTGCCAGCAGTAACCCAAGCCAGCGGGCTAGCTCCTACGAGCAGTACTTC.

Comments on this clone: At the DNA level, this CDR3 is encoded by other sequences in the same sample as well. V usage is TRBV6-1 and J usage is TRBJ1-1; a weak D match, TRBD1 (6 bases). Germline values: CDR1 MNHNS, CDR2 SASEGT. V lost 3 bases, J lost 4 bases, and 9 bases lay in between. There are 13 residues in the CDR3. CDR3 coding DNA: TGTGCCAGCAGTGAGCTACAGGGCACTGAAGCTTTCTTT. Translating gives CASSELQGTEAFF.

Note on this clone: Just one base apart from a much larger clone, this may be a read error. In the same sample, other DNA sequences code for this CDR3. The chain couples TRBV18 to TRBJ2-3; D unresolved. The CDR3 length is 13 residues. The germline V gene encodes CDR1 KGHSH and CDR2 LQKENI. V lost 2 bases to trimming and J lost 2 bases, with 5 bases between them. The CDR3 region is CASSPEVTDTQYF. CDR3 in DNA: TGTGCCAGCTCACCAGAGGTCACAGATACGCAGTATTTT.

This rearrangement joins TRBV28 to TRBJ2-1, with D unclear. The germline CDR1 and CDR2 sequences are MDHEN and SYDVKM. With 7 bases removed from V and 0 bases from J, the gap between germline ends came to 10 bases. The CDR3 totals 14 residues. The CDR3 DNA follows: TGTGCCAGCACCGAAGGAAGCTCCTACAATGAGCAGTTCTTC. It encodes CASTEGSSYNEQFF.

The chain employs TRBV7-4 and TRBJ2-7; 7 nucleotides match TRBD1. Per the germline V gene, CDR1 is SGHVT and CDR2 is SQSDAQ. V shed 5 bases, J shed 3 bases, and the junction held 7 bases outside the gene matches. CDR3 length equals 14 residues. The CDR3 here is CASSPRDRYYEQYF. The CDR3 region has the DNA TGTGCCAGCAGCCCCCGGGACAGATACTACGAGCAGTACTTC.

V gene TRBV28 combines with J gene TRBJ1-4; the match to TRBD1 covers 9 bases. Germline CDR1 is MDHEN and CDR2 is SYDVKM. Losses at the gene ends were 6 bases for V and 6 bases for J; bases not matched to a gene: 5. The CDR3 consists of 14 residues. CDR3 coding DNA: TGTGCCAGCAGCTCCGGGACAGGGCATGAAAAACTGTTTTTT. Protein product: CASSSGTGHEKLFF.

V gene TRBV7-8 combines with J gene TRBJ2-5; D possibly corresponds to TRBD2 (5 bases). V was pared by 5 bases and J by 4 bases, with 8 bases between. Germline CDR1 and CDR2: SGHVS and FQNEAQ. This CDR3 spans 12 amino acids. CDR3 region: CASSEGRETQYF. The CDR3 DNA sequence: TGTGCCAGCAGCGAGGGCAGAGAGACCCAGTACTTC.

The chain has TRBV30 and TRBJ1-4, with D perhaps TRBD1 (6 bases). Trimming stripped 0 bases from V and 7 bases from J, with 15 bases between. The CDR3 contains 15 residues. In germline, CDR1 is GTSNPN, CDR2 SVGIG (reference sequence). The chain's CDR3 is CAWSVSFQGCEKLFF. CDR3 bases: TGTGCCTGGAGTGTAAGTTTCCAGGGGTGTGAAAAACTGTTTTTT.

The chain carries TRBV14 and TRBJ1-1; no clear D. This CDR3 spans 13 amino acids. The germline gives CDR1 SGHDN, CDR2 FVKESK. V dropped 5 bases and J dropped 2 bases, with 9 bases sitting between them. In DNA, the CDR3 is TGTGCCAGCAGCGTCCAATCAAACACTGAAGCTTTCTTT. It specifies CASSVQSNTEAFF.

This clone was seen only once. The chain carries TRBV5-5 and TRBJ2-2; D ambiguous. CDR1 and CDR2 (germline): SGHKS, YYEKEE (reference sequence). This CDR3 spans 14 amino acids. V was shortened by 1 base and J by 6 bases, with 10 bases between the two germline ends. CDR3 sequence reads: CASSLWFSSGELFF. The CDR3 nucleotides read TGTGCCAGCAGCTTGTGGTTCTCCTCCGGGGAGCTGTTTTTT.

Comment on this clone: This sample includes further DNA sequences coding for the same CDR3. The chain carries TRBV30 and TRBJ2-7; D remains ambiguous. V lost 3 bases and J 0 bases, leaving 3 bases between the germline ends. This CDR3 has 11 amino acids. Per germline, CDR1 GTSNPN and CDR2 SVGIG (reference sequence). CDR3 sequence (DNA): TGTGCCTGGAGCGTCTCCTACGAGCAGTACTTC. It translates to CAWSVSYEQYF.

The chain's CDR3 is CASSLDRGISYEQYF. The CDR3 bases are TGTGCCAGCAGCTTAGACAGGGGGATATCCTACGAGCAGTACTTC. The chain is built from TRBV5-4 and TRBJ2-7, with 9 bases aligning to TRBD1. With 2 bases clipped from V and 1 base from J, the junction kept 4 bases outside the gene matches. This CDR3 region has 15 residues. Germline V gene data show CDR1 as SGHNT and CDR2 as YYREEE (reference sequence). Full variable domain (missing parts from reference TRBV5-4 and TRBJ2-7): ETGVTQSPTHLIKTRGQQVTLRCSSQSGHNTVSWYQQALGQGPQFIFQYYREEENGRGNFPPRFSGLQFPNYSSELNVNALELDDSALYLCASSLDRGISYEQYFGPGTRLTVT.

This clone was observed at least ten times. The V and J genes are TRBV18 and TRBJ1-1, with a weak D call TRBD1 (5 bases). The CDR3 covers 13 residues. The germline CDR1 and CDR2 sequences are KGHSH and LQKENI. Trimming stripped 4 bases from V and 3 bases from J, with 9 bases between. The CDR3: CASSLGADTEAFF. The CDR3 DNA sequence: TGTGCCAGCTCACTCGGGGCGGACACTGAAGCTTTCTTT.

CDR3 loop: CASSGRLAGRETQYF. The CDR3 DNA sequence: TGTGCCAGCAGTGGAAGACTAGCGGGTCGGGAGACCCAGTACTTC. This chain uses TRBV6-1 with TRBJ2-5, with 10 bases that match TRBD2. The J segment lost 5 bases and the V segment lost 4 bases, leaving 7 bases of the junction unmatched. CDR1 and CDR2 (germline): MNHNS, SASEGT. This CDR3 is built from 15 residues.

This clone turned up a few times. The V gene is TRBV28, the J gene TRBJ2-3, with TRBD2 matching 13 bases. CDR1 is MDHEN, CDR2 SYDVKM, per germline. The length of the CDR3 is 15 residues. J gave up 3 bases and V 4 bases, and 1 base lay outside the gene matches. The DNA of the CDR3 is TGTGCCAGCAGTTCGACTAGCGGGAGGACAGATACGCAGTATTTT. Translated, it gives CASSSTSGRTDTQYF.

This clone showed up just once. The gene calls are TRBV23-1 and TRBJ2-1; perhaps TRBD2 as D (5 bases). TRBV23-1 is known as an ORF, though its function is uncertain. V lost 6 bases and J 1 base, leaving 13 bases between the germline ends. The CDR3 contains 15 residues. CDR3 amino acids: CASRGGPTSYNEQFF. The CDR3 DNA reads as TGCGCCAGCAGGGGCGGGCCAACTTCCTACAATGAGCAGTTCTTC.

The chain employs TRBV18 and TRBJ2-1, with 13 bases matching TRBD2. There are 15 residues in the CDR3. V dropped 3 bases and J dropped 15; count of bases not matched to a gene: 11. CDR1 is KGHSH, CDR2 LQKENI, per germline. CDR3 coding DNA: TGTGCCAGCTCACCGAGCGGACTAGCGGGAGAGTTTGCGTTCTTC. Protein product: CASSPSGLAGEFAFF.

Only a few counts were recorded for this clone. The CDR3: CSAPGTSEQFF. In DNA form, the CDR3 reads TGCAGTGCTCCCGGGACTTCCGAGCAGTTCTTC. V is TRBV20-1 and J is TRBJ2-1; tentative D call: TRBD2 (6 bases). Germline lookup yields CDR1 DFQATT and CDR2 SNEGSKA (reference sequence). The CDR3 runs to 11 residues. The V and J ends lost 5 bases and 10 bases respectively, with 12 bases between them.

This clone was detected only a few times. The sample holds other DNA sequences that translate to the same CDR3. The gene calls are TRBV7-2 and TRBJ2-3; no firm D call. V lost 3 bases to trimming and J lost 4 bases, with 2 bases between them. The germline V gene has CDR1 SGHTA and CDR2 FQGNSA. This CDR3 is 11 amino acids long. CDR3 DNA sequence: TGTGCCAGCAGCTTGGCAGATACGCAGTATTTT. It yields the protein CASSLADTQYF.

The sample holds one count of this clone. The gene calls are TRBV19 and TRBJ2-6, with no clear D. Germline lookup yields CDR1 LNHDA and CDR2 SQIVND (reference sequence). Trimming removed 3 bases from V and 1 base from J, with 1 base in between. The CDR3 covers 13 residues. Here the CDR3 reads CASSMSGANVLTF. CDR3 nucleotides: TGTGCCAGTAGTATGTCTGGGGCCAACGTCCTGACTTTC. The variable domain in full, completed from reference TRBV19 and TRBJ2-6, reads DGGITQSPKYLFRKEGQNVTLSCEQNLNHDAMYWYRQDPGQGLRLIYYSQIVNDFQKGDIAEGYSVSREKKESFPLTVTSAQKNPTAFYLCASSMSGANVLTFGAGSRLTVL.

This clone was detected a few times. The sample has other DNA sequences that encode this CDR3 too. The chain employs TRBV2 and TRBJ2-3, with TRBD2 matching 13 bases. Germline V gives CDR1 SNHLY, CDR2 FYNNEI. The V gene end was trimmed by 6 bases and the J gene end by 3 bases; junction bases not matched to a gene: 9. This CDR3 has 17 residues. This CDR3 is CASSGLAGVFGTDTQYF. In DNA, the CDR3 is TGTGCCAGCAGCGGACTAGCGGGAGTCTTTGGGACAGATACGCAGTATTTT.

Concerning this clone: This is likely an artifact of a read error, given a far larger clone one base away. The rearrangement joins TRBV6-5 to TRBJ2-1; TRBD2 might be the D (5 bases). The CDR3 loop spans 13 amino acids. V shed 2 bases and J shed 8 bases, with 10 bases lying between them. In germline, CDR1 is MNHEY, CDR2 SVGAGI. The DNA for the CDR3 is TGTGCCAGCAGTTACCCAAACGGGGATGAGCAGTTCTTC. Translating it yields CASSYPNGDEQFF.

This clone was picked up one time. The J gene is TRBJ2-1, the V gene TRBV5-1, with 9 bases identical to TRBD2. Looked up from germline, CDR1 is SGHRS and CDR2 is YFSETQ. Unmatched junction bases numbered 0, after V lost 0 bases and J lost 5 bases. CDR3 size: 14 residues. Here the CDR3 DNA reads TGCGCCAGCAGCTTGGGACTAGCGGACAATGAGCAGTTCTTC. It is translated as CASSLGLADNEQFF.